This TCR beta chain was observed in a study of response to subunit inactivated influenza vaccine. In TCRdb, the RT-PCR reads were re-called with MiXCR into one record per CDR3 protein. The table lists hundreds of thousands of distinct CDR3 sequences, roughly 14% of them singletons. This clonotype occurred a few times. Its specificity is unknown. CDR3 length: 16 amino acids. The V gene lost 0 bases and the J gene lost 0 bases, with 9 bases spanning the gap. Per the germline V gene, CDR1 is SGDLS and CDR2 is YYNGEE. Study-wide results and caveats: Researchers suggested that each seasonal influenza vaccination recruits few new T cells.

The sequence was obtained from a man aged 45-60 years who received an inactivated influenza vaccine. Sequencing used PBMCs from blood, obtained less than 13 days after vaccination. The chain joins TRBV9 to TRBJ2-2; D unclear. The CDR3 DNA reads TGTGCCAGCAGCGTAGGGGCTAACGCGAACACCGGGGAGCTGTTTTTT. It is translated as CASSVGANANTGELFF.